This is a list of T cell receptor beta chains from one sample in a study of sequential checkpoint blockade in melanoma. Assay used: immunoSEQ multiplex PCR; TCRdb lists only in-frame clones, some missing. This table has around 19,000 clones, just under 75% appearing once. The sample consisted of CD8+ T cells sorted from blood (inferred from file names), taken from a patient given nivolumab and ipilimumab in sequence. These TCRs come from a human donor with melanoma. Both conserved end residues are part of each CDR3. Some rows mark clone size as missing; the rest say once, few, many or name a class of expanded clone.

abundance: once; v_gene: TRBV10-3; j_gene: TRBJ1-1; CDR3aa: CAISAGRGNTEAFF
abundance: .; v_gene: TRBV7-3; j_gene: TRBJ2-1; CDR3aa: CASSLALSSYNEQFF
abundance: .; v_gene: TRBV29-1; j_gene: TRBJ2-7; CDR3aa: CSVGGGFSYEQYF
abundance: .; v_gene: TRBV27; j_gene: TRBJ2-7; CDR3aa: CASSLGAGGPYEQYF
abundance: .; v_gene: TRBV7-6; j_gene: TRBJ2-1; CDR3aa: CASSLGLLASDEQFF
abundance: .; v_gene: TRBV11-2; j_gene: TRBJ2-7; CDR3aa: CASSQWDRTYEQYF
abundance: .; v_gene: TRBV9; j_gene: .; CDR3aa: CASSVGQGSEQYF
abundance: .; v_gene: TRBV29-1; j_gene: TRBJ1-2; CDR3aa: CSVGPGQGGYTF
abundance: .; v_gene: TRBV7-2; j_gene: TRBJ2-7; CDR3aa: CASSLGALNHEQYF
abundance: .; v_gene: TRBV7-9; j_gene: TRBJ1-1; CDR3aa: CASSLEGLEITEAFF
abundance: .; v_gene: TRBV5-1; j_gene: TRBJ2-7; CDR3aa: CASSLDWTGGGEQYF
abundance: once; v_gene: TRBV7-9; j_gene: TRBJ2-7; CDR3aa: CASSLAQDIKPYEQYF
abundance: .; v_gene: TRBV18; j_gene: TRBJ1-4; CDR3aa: CASSPPWTADEKLFF
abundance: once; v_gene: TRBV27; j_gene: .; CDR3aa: CASSTKGQGAHEQYF
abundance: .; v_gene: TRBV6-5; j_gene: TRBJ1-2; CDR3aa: CASSYGLRGGYGYTF
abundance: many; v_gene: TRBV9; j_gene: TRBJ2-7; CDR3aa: CASSLRTPRSYEQYF
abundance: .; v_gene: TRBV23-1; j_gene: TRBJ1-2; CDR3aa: CASSQQGLWISYGYTF
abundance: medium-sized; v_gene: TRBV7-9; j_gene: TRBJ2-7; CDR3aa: CASSFSGLYEQYF
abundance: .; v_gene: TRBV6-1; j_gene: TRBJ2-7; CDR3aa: CASSERTSGSYEQYF
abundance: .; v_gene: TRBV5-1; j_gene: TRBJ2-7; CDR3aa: CASSPGLLSYEQYF
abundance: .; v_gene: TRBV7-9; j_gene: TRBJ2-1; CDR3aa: CASSWYRGNEQFF
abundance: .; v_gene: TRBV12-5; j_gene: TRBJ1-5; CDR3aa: CASGPSFNQPQHF
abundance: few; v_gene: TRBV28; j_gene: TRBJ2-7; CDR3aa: CASSLFRTGGTEQYF
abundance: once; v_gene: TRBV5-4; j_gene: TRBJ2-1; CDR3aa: CASSLGDRGSYNEQFF
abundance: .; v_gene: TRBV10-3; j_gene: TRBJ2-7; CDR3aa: CAIRGAHEGGPLAGASYEQYF
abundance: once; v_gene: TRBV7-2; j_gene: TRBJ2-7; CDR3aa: CASSEVRGPEQYF
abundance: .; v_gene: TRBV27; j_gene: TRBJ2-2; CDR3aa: CAVKYGGQETGELFF
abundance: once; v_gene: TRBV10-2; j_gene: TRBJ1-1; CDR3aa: CASSDWQGEGTEAFF
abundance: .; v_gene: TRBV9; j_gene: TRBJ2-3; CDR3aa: CASSVGDKSPQYF
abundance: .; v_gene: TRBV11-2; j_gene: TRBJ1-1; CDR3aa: CASSSPAGLNTEAFF
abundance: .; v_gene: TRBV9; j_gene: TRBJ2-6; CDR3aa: CASSVSKGAPSGANVLTF
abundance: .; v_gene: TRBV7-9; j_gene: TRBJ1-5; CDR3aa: CASNGRDNQPQHF
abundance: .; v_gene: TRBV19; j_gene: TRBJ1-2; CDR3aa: CASTSGTGFIYGYTF
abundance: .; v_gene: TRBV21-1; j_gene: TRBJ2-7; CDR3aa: CASRLRGLAGVGVYEQYF
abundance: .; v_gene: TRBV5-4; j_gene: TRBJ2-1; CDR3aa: CASSGDSSGSINEQFF
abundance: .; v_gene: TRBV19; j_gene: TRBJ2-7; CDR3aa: CASSKRTAYEQYF
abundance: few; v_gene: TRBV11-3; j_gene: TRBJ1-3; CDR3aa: CASSPWSSGNTIYF
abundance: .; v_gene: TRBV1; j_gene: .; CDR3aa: CTSSQDRSGIAYEQYF
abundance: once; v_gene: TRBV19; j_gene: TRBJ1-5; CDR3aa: CASSRSGDSNQPQHF
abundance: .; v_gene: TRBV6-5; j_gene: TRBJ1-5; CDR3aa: CASSLTGKYNQPQHF
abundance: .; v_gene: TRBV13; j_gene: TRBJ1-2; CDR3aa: CASSFPLLQGFNGYTF
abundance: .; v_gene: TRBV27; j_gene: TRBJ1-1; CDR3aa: CASSLWRGTEAFF
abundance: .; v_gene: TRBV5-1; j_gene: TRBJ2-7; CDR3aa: CASSLRQALGEQYF
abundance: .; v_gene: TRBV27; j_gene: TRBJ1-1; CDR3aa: CASSLLGPNTEAFF